This TCR beta chain stems from a study of blood T cell repertoires in COVID-19 (dated by TCRdb to 2019 to 2021). Regarding the complete study: Samples from collaborators originated in the United States, Italy and Spain and spanned both the acute and convalescent phases of COVID-19. The prospective study material was composed of cDNA or gDNA derived from T cells, B-cell-depleted T cells, or PBMCs. Deeply sampled blood TCRbeta repertoires from subjects exposed to, actively infected with, or recovered from COVID-19 were included in the dataset. A freely available public database, intended as a resource for researchers studying the immune response to SARS-CoV-2, is where the repertoires were released. Samples were obtained from the ongoing ImmuneRACE study (first 160 participants) and from approximately 1,200 subjects provided by 6 global collaborators. Nearly every sample came with metadata listing a de-identified subject ID, COVID-19 status, age in years and sex. HLA class I and class II types, where available, came from metadata supplied by the sample provider rather than from assay-based typing.

A word on this clone: Its cognate antigen has yet to be identified. No much larger clonotype is one base removed from it; base qualities were not supplied.

Participants in the prospective study were enrolled through a virtual design, were aged about 18 to 100 years, and lived in 24 United States geographic areas. In the prospective study, cohorts were assigned on the basis of participant-reported clinical history obtained from a screening survey and a study questionnaire. Recovered participants in ImmuneRACE Cohort 3 were defined by two consecutive negative NP/OP PCR tests, clearance by a healthcare professional, or resolution of symptoms. Each participant in the prospective study had whole blood, serum and a nasopharyngeal or oropharyngeal swab collected by mobile phlebotomists. Over an approximately 2-month period, participants in the prospective study had the option of providing additional blood draws and questionnaires. Before DNA extraction, prospective study blood samples were shipped either frozen or at room temperature. Broad study findings and their caveats: The quantity of clinical and demographic metadata differed by source and by participant and was supplied without curation.

TCRbeta CDR3 regions were amplified from genomic DNA by means of the immunoSEQ Assay, a bias-controlled multiplex PCR. The original pipeline was this. Nucleated cell counts per sample were estimated from amplification of reference gene primers within the assay. To quantify the absolute abundance of each unique TCRbeta CDR3 rearrangement, sequence reads were collapsed and filtered. For each sample, productive Simpson clonality was calculated by taking the square root of Simpson's diversity index across productive rearrangements. Entries here come from immuneACCESS through TCRdb and include only in-frame sequences with V and J called. Some clones fail to appear in such tables; in the studies checked, an unresolved V gene covers under half of the shortfall, and the cause of the remainder is unknown. V and J calls and clone size are given by that table; D and trimming were obtained from the DNA. The sample records 150,000 to 200,000 clones, about 78% of which are singletons. The leading ten clones occupy roughly a sixth of the sample.

The CDR3 holds 15 amino acids from the cysteine to the phenylalanine. Only the CDR3 portion is preserved as DNA: 45 bases, with reading frame beginning at the first base. V loses 10 bases, J loses 2 bases, and the germline ends lie 17 bases apart. Based on the germline V gene (reference sequence), the CDR1 and CDR2 sequences are LNHDA and SQIVND. The sequenced material came from PBMCs or T cells enriched from blood (not recorded which). The source of this sequence is a woman aged 50 to 65 who had recovered from COVID-19. The V and J segments used are TRBV19 and TRBJ2-2; TRBD2 is a weak D gene call, 6 bases matching. The CDR3 amino acid sequence is: CATREAGKNTGELFF. The nucleotides read TGTGCCACCCGAGAGGCGGGAAAAAACACCGGGGAGCTGTTTTTT.